The 18 T cell receptor beta chains reported below all come from one sample, sequenced in a study of early T cells in non-severe SARS-CoV-2 infection. TCRdb analysed the 5' RACE reads with MiXCR anew, one entry per CDR3 protein. Among tens of thousands of distinct CDR3 sequences listed, approximately 5.5% were seen once. The sequencing input was whole blood. All receptors derive from an adult who was a healthcare worker with PCR-confirmed SARS-CoV-2 infection or an uninfected control (not recorded which).

This clonotype was seen repeatedly, ten times or more. V is TRBV20-1 and J is TRBJ1-2; D remains ambiguous. The V end was cut by 3 bases, the J end by 6 bases, with 17 bases between. The CDR3 covers 14 residues. Looked up from germline, CDR1 is DFQATT and CDR2 is SNEGSKA (reference sequence). Written as DNA, the CDR3 is TGCAGTGCTAGTCGCGACGGAGTGAACGATGGCTACACCTTC. Encoded protein: CSASRDGVNDGYTF.

The rearrangement links TRBV28 to TRBJ1-2; D remains unclear. The CDR3 contains 13 residues. V was trimmed by 5 bases and J by 7 bases, leaving 14 bases between them. Germline assignment: CDR1 MDHEN and CDR2 SYDVKM. This CDR3 reads CASSHGPSFGYTF. In nucleotides, the CDR3 is TGTGCCAGCAGTCACGGACCCTCCTTTGGCTACACCTTC.

V is TRBV7-2 and J is TRBJ2-3; 8 bases map to TRBD1. The CDR3 length is 15 residues. Germline CDR1 is SGHTA and CDR2 is FQGNSA. With V trimmed by 5 bases and J by 2 bases, 6 bases remained unmatched. The chain's CDR3 is CASSRRTGFTDTQYF. DNA of the CDR3: TGTGCCAGCAGCAGGAGGACAGGGTTCACAGATACGCAGTATTTT.

This clonotype counts as medium-sized. The chain joins TRBV6-6 to TRBJ2-7, with D possibly matching TRBD1 (6 bases). Trimming cost V 6 bases and J 0 bases, with 9 bases left between them. The CDR3 has 13 residues. CDR1 MNHNY and CDR2 SVGAGI come from the germline V gene (reference sequence). CDR3 protein: CASSRDNSYEQYF. CDR3 coding DNA: TGTGCCAGCAGCCGGGACAACTCCTACGAGCAGTACTTC.

This clonotype was seen ten or more times. The chain uses TRBV14 and TRBJ2-1; D is possibly TRBD2 (5 bases). CDR1 is SGHDN and CDR2 is FVKESK in the germline V gene. The CDR3 contains 15 residues. With 4 bases removed from V and 4 bases from J, the gap between germline ends came to 14 bases. CDR3 residues: CASSLHGGGYNEQFF. The DNA for the CDR3 is TGTGCCAGCAGCCTCCACGGCGGAGGATACAATGAGCAGTTCTTC.

This clonotype appeared many times. The CDR3, as DNA: TGTGCCAGCAGCGTCCTACAGGGAGGCTACGAGCAGTACTTC. Protein sequence: CASSVLQGGYEQYF. V and J are TRBV7-8 and TRBJ2-7, with D perhaps TRBD1 or TRBD2 (6 bases each). This CDR3 is built from 14 residues. The V end was cut by 5 bases, the J end by 3 bases, with 14 bases between. Germline CDR1 SGHVS, CDR2 FQNEAQ.

This clonotype was observed a few times. The V and J genes are TRBV7-6 and TRBJ2-3; TRBD2 might be the D (5 bases). V lost 8 bases and J lost 6, with 12 bases in between. Per the germline V gene, CDR1 is SGHVS and CDR2 is FNYEAQ. The CDR3 sequence is 12 residues long. In DNA form, the CDR3 reads TGTGCCAGCTCCAAGCCGGGGGATACGCAGTATTTT. Residues: CASSKPGDTQYF. The variable domain in full, completed from reference TRBV7-6 and TRBJ2-3, reads GAGVSQSPRYKVTKRGQDVALRCDPISGHVSLYWYRQALGQGPEFLTYFNYEAQQDKSGLPNDRFSAERPEGSISTLTIQRTEQRDSAMYRCASSKPGDTQYFGPGTRLTVL.

The J gene is TRBJ2-2, the V gene TRBV12-3 or TRBV12-4; the match to TRBD1 covers 10 bases. The CDR3 loop spans 18 amino acids. Germline trimming cut 9 bases from V and 4 bases from J; bases unmatched to any gene: 17. The CDR3 protein is CASRQGQGSLAVTGELFF. In DNA form, the CDR3 reads TGTGCCAGTCGACAGGGACAGGGGTCCTTAGCAGTCACCGGGGAGCTGTTTTTT.

This clonotype was recorded many times. This chain connects TRBV19 to TRBJ1-3, with D unclear. This CDR3 has 14 amino acids. With 8 bases removed from V and 1 base from J, the gap between germline ends came to 12 bases. The V gene's germline CDR1 is LNHDA and CDR2 SQIVND (reference sequence). The CDR3 reads CASVQDLSGNTIYF. Here the CDR3 DNA reads TGTGCCAGTGTTCAGGACCTATCTGGAAACACCATATATTTT.

This clonotype has only a few counts. The chain combines TRBV25-1 with TRBJ2-7; possibly TRBD2 for D (6 bases). Germline lookup yields CDR1 MGHDK and CDR2 SYGVNS. The CDR3 runs 15 residues. V dropped 7 bases and J dropped 2 bases, with 18 bases sitting between them. CDR3 DNA sequence: TGTGCCAGCACCGAAGATCCGGGAGACCCCTACGAGCAGTACTTC. Encoded protein: CASTEDPGDPYEQYF.

V usage is TRBV7-9 and J usage is TRBJ2-3, with D possibly being TRBD1 (6 bases). The V end was cut by 1 base, the J end by 4 bases, with 12 bases between. There are 15 residues in the CDR3. In germline, CDR1 is SEHNR, CDR2 FQNEAQ (reference sequence). The CDR3 loop reads CASSLESGGADTQYF. The CDR3 DNA reads as TGTGCCAGCAGCTTAGAAAGTGGGGGCGCAGATACGCAGTATTTT.

This clonotype was recorded many times. This chain connects TRBV19 to TRBJ2-7; tentatively, D is TRBD1 (6 bases). Germline V gene data show CDR1 as LNHDA and CDR2 as SQIVND (reference sequence). CDR3 length: 15 amino acids. Trimming stripped 4 bases from V and 3 bases from J, with 16 bases between. The CDR3 DNA follows: TGTGCCAGTAGTACGATACAGGGTCCCAGCTACGAGCAGTACTTC. Translating gives CASSTIQGPSYEQYF.

This clonotype was recorded at least ten times. J is TRBJ1-1 and V is TRBV4-2; a possible D gene is TRBD1 (6 bases). V gave up 10 bases and J gave up 1 base, with 13 bases separating them. The CDR3 is 13 residues long. CDR1 is LGHNA, CDR2 YNFKEQ, per germline. In DNA, the CDR3 is TGTGCCACCCAGGGACAAACGAACACTGAAGCTTTCTTT. Its protein product is CATQGQTNTEAFF.

This clonotype was recorded at least ten times. The chain has TRBV11-2 and TRBJ2-3; TRBD2 aligns across 10 bases. The CDR3 spans 16 residues. Trimming removed 3 bases from V and 2 bases from J; junction bases left unmatched: 5. Looked up from germline, CDR1 is SGHAT and CDR2 is FQNNGV. The CDR3 DNA reads TGTGCCAGCAGCTTCCGGACTAGCGGCAACACAGATACGCAGTATTTT. It specifies CASSFRTSGNTDTQYF.

The V call is TRBV4-1, the J call TRBJ2-7; 15 positions agree with TRBD2. The junction had 4 bases not matched to a gene; V was cut back by 1 base and J by 3 bases. Germline lookup yields CDR1 MGHRA and CDR2 YSYEKL. This CDR3 is 17 amino acids long. This CDR3 is CASSQVGLAGGVYEQYF. CDR3 bases: TGCGCCAGCAGCCAAGTTGGACTAGCGGGAGGGGTCTACGAGCAGTACTTC.

This clonotype was observed many times. V is TRBV29-1 and J is TRBJ2-7, with D perhaps being TRBD1 or TRBD2 (5 bases each). Trimming pared 6 bases from V and 4 bases from J, leaving 25 bases between. Looked up from germline, CDR1 is SQVTM and CDR2 is ANQGSEA. This CDR3 contains 16 residues. The CDR3 loop is CSVTSRGATALYEQYF. CDR3 bases: TGCAGCGTGACGAGTAGAGGGGCCACAGCGTTATACGAGCAGTACTTC.

This clonotype was seen many times. This chain links TRBV15 with TRBJ2-1, with D perhaps given as TRBD1 or TRBD2 (6 bases each). V was clipped by 1 base and J by 9 bases, with 22 bases between them. Germline V gene lookup returns CDR1 LNHNV and CDR2 YYDKDF (reference sequence). The CDR3 has 17 residues. CDR3 region: CATSRVEGGRPNVEQFF. The CDR3 region has the DNA TGTGCCACCAGCAGAGTCGAGGGGGGACGGCCTAATGTTGAGCAGTTCTTC.

The table lists this clonotype with many counts. This sequence joins TRBV10-3 and TRBJ2-3; 10 bases fit TRBD2. Germline V CDR1 and CDR2: ENHRY, SYGVKD. V shed 6 bases and J 0 bases; nucleotides not matched to a gene: 3. This CDR3 comprises 15 residues. This CDR3 reads CAISKTSGSTDTQYF. The CDR3 DNA sequence: TGTGCCATCAGCAAGACTAGCGGGAGCACAGATACGCAGTATTTT.